Reported below is one TCR beta chain. The antigen remains unidentified. This entry is derived from a study of T cell responses to AZD1222 COVID-19 vaccine. Overall study context: Second-dose groups at about 4 or about 12 weeks were pooled.

Study-level points and caveats: With dominance at 160-218 and 743-854, vaccine-associated CD4 TCRs spanned spike. The reported proportion of spike-specific TCRs targeting unmutated variant regions was nearly half.

Libraries were prepared by immunoSEQ multiplex PCR; TCRdb keeps only in-frame clonotypes and omits some of them. Altogether some 64,000 clones are present, roughly 84% being singletons, with the ten largest covering about 7%. The CDR3 totals 15 residues. Germline V lookup: CDR1 SGHDT, CDR2 YYEEEE. The V end was cut by 0 bases, the J end by 7 bases, with 17 bases between. This clonotype originated in an adult in good health. Here the sequenced sample was peripheral blood, taken on day 0 of AZD1222 vaccination. The V gene is TRBV5-6, the J gene TRBJ2-7; D call uncertain. The CDR3 loop reads CASSLARRSEWEQYF. DNA for the CDR3: TGTGCCAGCAGCTTGGCTCGCAGGTCCGAATGGGAGCAGTACTTC.